This entry features one T cell receptor (beta chain) sequence. The sample comes from a study of blood T cell repertoires in COVID-19. Overall study: COVID-19 samples from acute and convalescent phases originated in the United States, Italy and Spain.

The CDR3 runs to 12 residues. The ends were cut back, 5 bases at V and 10 bases at J, with 12 bases in the middle. The method was immunoSEQ multiplex PCR; TCRdb's version includes in-frame clones alone and lacks a portion of them. Found here are roughly 50,000 clones, around 86% of them singletons; the top ten hold 10%. The sample was peripheral blood. The sequence derives from a human donor in a cohort sampled during active COVID-19. This rearrangement joins TRBV12-3 or TRBV12-4 to TRBJ2-4; possible D gene TRBD1, 6 bases. The CDR3 here is CASSTGFRIQYF. The CDR3 DNA reads as TGTGCCAGCAGTACAGGGTTTAGAATTCAGTACTTC.